The clone carrying this TCR beta chain was counted once. What it binds is unknown. These data are taken from a study of persistence of HIV-infected CD4 T cells. On the study more broadly: Median time on suppressive ART was 8 years. Study-wide findings and caveats: Antigen-responding cells were enriched for degenerate expanded CDR3beta sequences.

Stimulation used 7.5 to 10 ug/mL lysate from CMV-infected fibroblasts. CD40L/CD69 double-negative CD45RO-high memory CD4+ T cells were collected. Anti-CD28/CD49d costimulation, CD40-blocking antibody and enfuvirtide were given to CD8-depleted PBMCs for roughly 20 hours. This was the immunoSEQ version 4 assay in survey mode. Each sample used up to 1 ug genomic DNA diluted to around 10 ng/uL. The repertoire was sequenced with immunoSEQ multiplex PCR; TCRdb's copy has only in-frame clones and lacks some. The data contain approximately 26,000 clones, over 65% of them singletons. Trimming left V 11 bases short and J 15 bases short, with 11 bases between. In germline, CDR1 is SEHNR, CDR2 FQNEAQ (reference sequence). This CDR3 is built from 8 residues.

V gene TRBV7-9 combines with J gene TRBJ2-1, with D perhaps TRBD2 (5 bases). The source material was CD4+ T cells sorted from PBMCs after 18-hour stimulation, sampled from a patient who received antiretroviral therapy. The sequence derives from an adult woman with HIV who was CMV-seropositive. In DNA, the CDR3 is TGTGCCTCAGCGGCGGGGTTCTTC. Its protein is CASAAGFF.